These 25 T cell receptor beta chains share one sample of origin, sequenced in a study of Graves' ophthalmopathy and Graves' hyperthyroidism. Amplifying from RNA transcripts, the study obtained TCR beta CDR3 regions. HTBI primers served in a first-round RT-PCR, which a second-round multiplex PCR followed. From the multiplex PCR reads, TCRdb called clonotypes with MiXCR, one entry per CDR3 protein. This table has some 410,000 distinct CDR3 sequences, over 20% appearing once. Sequencing input: peripheral blood. The receptors come from a woman between 18 and 29 years old with stable Graves' hyperthyroidism.

The genes are TRBV12-3 or TRBV12-4 and TRBJ2-3; D remains unclear. Trimming pared 3 bases from V and 1 base from J, leaving 17 bases between. The CDR3 totals 17 residues. The CDR3 spells CASSFGVGFIGTDTQYF. CDR3 bases: TGTGCCAGCAGTTTTGGGGTCGGGTTTATCGGCACAGATACGCAGTATTTT.

This clonotype occurred many times. The chain recombines TRBV12-3 or TRBV12-4 with TRBJ1-3; 7 bases are shared with TRBD1. V lost 6 bases and J lost 7; bases outside the gene matches: 15. The CDR3 spans 16 residues. The CDR3 spells CASSSPGTARGNTIYF. CDR3 DNA: TGTGCCAGCAGCTCACCCGGGACAGCGCGCGGTAACACCATATATTTT.

V and J are TRBV7-8 and TRBJ2-7; a weak D match, TRBD2 (5 bases). CDR1 and CDR2 (germline): SGHVS, FQNEAQ. Trimming took off 3 bases at V and 12 bases at J, with 12 bases between the two ends. The CDR3 sequence is 11 residues long. The CDR3 sequence is CASSLAGFGYF. In nucleotides, the CDR3 is TGTGCCAGCAGCTTGGCGGGCTTTGGGTACTTC.

This clonotype was counted at least ten times. The CDR3 protein is CAWSSAGAQPQHF. The CDR3, as DNA: TGTGCCTGGAGTTCCGCGGGGGCTCAGCCCCAGCATTTT. This chain uses TRBV30 with TRBJ1-5; a weak D match, TRBD1 (6 bases). The CDR3 length is 13 residues. V gave up 2 bases and J gave up 6 bases, with 11 bases separating them. From germline, CDR1 is GTSNPN and CDR2 SVGIG (reference sequence).

The sample holds many counts of this clonotype. Written as DNA, the CDR3 is TGCGCCAGCAGTGAGCAGGCCAGGGGTGCCACTGAAGCTTTCTTT. Amino acids: CASSEQARGATEAFF. This sequence joins TRBV10-2 and TRBJ1-1; TRBD1 is a possible D gene (6 bases). Germline loops: CDR1 WSHSY, CDR2 SAAADI. The CDR3 is 15 amino acids. The V end lost 2 bases, the J end lost 4 bases, and 14 bases lay between the germline ends.

The rearrangement joins TRBV12-3 or TRBV12-4 to TRBJ2-5; D gene ambiguous. This CDR3 has 14 amino acids. Trimming took off 6 bases at V and 5 bases at J, with 16 bases between the two ends. The CDR3 DNA reads TGTGCCAGCAGACCGACAAGCCTCAGGGAGACCCAGTACTTC. This sequence encodes CASRPTSLRETQYF.

This clonotype was seen repeatedly, ten times or more. This sequence joins TRBV7-8 and TRBJ2-5; a possible D gene is TRBD1 (6 bases). CDR1 SGHVS and CDR2 FQNEAQ come from the germline V gene. The CDR3 spans 14 residues. The V and J ends lost 5 bases and 5 bases respectively, with 15 bases between them. The DNA of the CDR3 is TGTGCCAGCAGCCATCCTACAGGGATGGAGACCCAGTACTTC. It specifies CASSHPTGMETQYF.

V is TRBV10-3 and J is TRBJ2-2; D unresolved. The CDR3 loop spans 16 amino acids. V lost 10 bases, J lost 0 bases, and 18 bases lay in between. CDR1 is ENHRY, CDR2 SYGVKD, per germline. The CDR3 reads CATSTTRIANTGELFF. CDR3 nucleotides: TGTGCCACCAGCACTACACGGATCGCGAACACCGGGGAGCTGTTTTTT.

This clonotype was detected many times. The J gene is TRBJ1-2, the V gene TRBV2; D is undetermined. The CDR3 extends over 15 amino acids. The V and J ends lost 1 base and 0 bases respectively, with 9 bases between them. The germline gives CDR1 SNHLY, CDR2 FYNNEI. CDR3 sequence reads: CASSEESFTNYGYTF. The DNA of the CDR3 is TGTGCCAGCAGTGAAGAGTCTTTCACTAACTATGGCTACACCTTC. Full variable domain (missing parts from reference TRBV2 and TRBJ1-2): EPEVTQTPSHQVTQMGQEVILRCVPISNHLYFYWYRQILGQKVEFLVSFYNNEISEKSEIFDDQFSVERPDGSNFTLKIRSTKLEDSAMYFCASSEESFTNYGYTFGSGTRLTVV.

This clonotype was detected a few times. J is TRBJ1-1 and V is TRBV6-9; D is possibly TRBD1 (5 bases). Germline values: CDR1 MNHGY, CDR2 SVAAGI. The CDR3 loop spans 17 amino acids. V was cut by 6 bases and J by 0 bases, with 20 bases left in between. Here the CDR3 reads CASSPSLTLTVNTEAFF. The DNA of the CDR3 is TGTGCCAGCAGCCCATCCCTGACATTGACAGTGAACACTGAAGCTTTCTTT.

This clonotype was counted at least ten times. This rearrangement joins TRBV6-1 to TRBJ2-2, with D perhaps given as TRBD1 or TRBD2 (5 bases each). Germline assignment: CDR1 MNHNS and CDR2 SASEGT. This CDR3 is built from 16 residues. The V and J ends lost 0 bases and 4 bases respectively, with 12 bases between them. CDR3 amino acids: CASSEAWGIGTGELFF. The CDR3 DNA follows: TGTGCCAGCAGTGAAGCCTGGGGGATAGGCACCGGGGAGCTGTTTTTT.

The chain carries TRBV7-8 and TRBJ2-7, with D unresolved. The CDR3 covers 15 residues. Germline V gene lookup returns CDR1 SGHVS and CDR2 FQNEAQ. V was clipped by 3 bases and J by 3 bases, with 15 bases between them. Written as DNA, the CDR3 is TGTGCCAGCAGCTTTCGAACAGTAAGCTTCTACGAGCAGTACTTC. It translates to CASSFRTVSFYEQYF.

This clonotype was counted ten times or more. The rearrangement joins TRBV14 to TRBJ2-2, with a weak D call TRBD2 (6 bases). V dropped 0 bases and J dropped 0 bases, with 11 bases sitting between them. This CDR3 has 17 amino acids. Germline CDR1 is SGHDN and CDR2 is FVKESK. The CDR3 DNA reads as TGTGCCAGCAGCCAAGATATCGGCGGGACGAACACCGGGGAGCTGTTTTTT. Protein: CASSQDIGGTNTGELFF. Together with reference TRBV14 and TRBJ2-2, the CDR3 gives the full variable domain: EAGVTQFPSHSVIEKGQTVTLRCDPISGHDNLYWYRRVMGKEIKFLLHFVKESKQDESGMPNNRFLAERTGGTYSTLKVQPAELEDSGVYFCASSQDIGGTNTGELFFGEGSRLTVL.

V and J are TRBV24-1 and TRBJ2-2; 10 nucleotides agree with TRBD2. The CDR3 sequence is 14 residues long. Germline CDR1 KGHDR, CDR2 SFDVKD. Trimming removed 10 bases from V and 6 bases from J; junction bases left unmatched: 7. Written as DNA, the CDR3 is TGTGCCACATCAACTAGCGGGGACGCCGGGGAGCTGTTTTTT. The encoded protein is CATSTSGDAGELFF.

This clonotype was detected many times. The chain has TRBV27 and TRBJ1-2, with 7 bases identical to TRBD1. V was clipped by 3 bases and J by 4 bases; unmatched bases: 8. CDR3 length equals 15 residues. The germline V gene encodes CDR1 MNHEY and CDR2 SMNVEV (reference sequence). The CDR3 spells CASSFRGQNLYGYTF. Here the CDR3 DNA reads TGTGCCAGCAGTTTTCGGGGACAGAACCTCTATGGCTACACCTTC.

The sample holds a few counts of this clonotype. J is TRBJ2-5 and V is TRBV20-1; D remains unclear. This CDR3 region has 12 residues. V lost 2 bases, J lost 1 base, and 5 bases lay in between. Germline V lookup: CDR1 DFQATT, CDR2 SNEGSKA (reference sequence). The CDR3 here is CSARPSQETQYF. DNA of the CDR3: TGCAGTGCTAGACCATCCCAAGAGACCCAGTACTTC.

This clonotype came up a few times. The chain joins TRBV20-1 to TRBJ1-5, with TRBD1 as a possible D gene (5 bases). Germline V gene data show CDR1 as DFQATT and CDR2 as SNEGSKA (reference sequence). The CDR3 covers 15 residues. Between the trimmed V and J ends, which lost 4 bases and 6 bases, there was a span of 19 bases. This CDR3 is CSATPPEGRTQPQHF. CDR3 in DNA: TGCAGTGCTACGCCCCCGGAGGGGCGCACTCAGCCCCAGCATTTT.

V gene TRBV14 combines with J gene TRBJ1-5; a weak D match, TRBD1 (5 bases). The germline V and J ends were trimmed by 3 bases and 7 bases, with 13 bases remaining between them. The germline CDR1 and CDR2 sequences are SGHDN and FVKESK. The CDR3 runs 14 residues. The CDR3 loop reads CASSQQGSGQPQHF. Here the CDR3 DNA reads TGTGCCAGCAGCCAGCAGGGTTCGGGCCAGCCCCAGCATTTT. The full variable domain, its missing parts supplied by reference TRBV14 and TRBJ1-5, is EAGVTQFPSHSVIEKGQTVTLRCDPISGHDNLYWYRRVMGKEIKFLLHFVKESKQDESGMPNNRFLAERTGGTYSTLKVQPAELEDSGVYFCASSQQGSGQPQHFGDGTRLSIL.

At least ten counts were recorded for this clonotype. The V call is TRBV20-1, the J call TRBJ2-5, with TRBD2 matching over 8 bases. The length of the CDR3 is 13 residues. Germline values: CDR1 DFQATT, CDR2 SNEGSKA (reference sequence). V was pared by 3 bases and J by 5 bases, with 5 bases of the junction left unmatched. The CDR3 nucleotides read TGCAGTGCTAGTGGACTAGCCGGGGAGACCCAGTACTTC. Translating it yields CSASGLAGETQYF.

This rearrangement joins TRBV20-1 to TRBJ1-2; D is unresolved. There are 12 residues in the CDR3. Trimming took 2 bases from V and 5 from J, leaving 9 bases between them. CDR1 DFQATT and CDR2 SNEGSKA come from the germline V gene (reference sequence). In DNA form, the CDR3 reads TGCAGTGCTAGAATCGGACCGTATGGCTACACCTTC. It yields the protein CSARIGPYGYTF.

This chain connects TRBV28 to TRBJ1-5; no clear D. The CDR3 has 14 residues. V was pared by 8 bases and J by 0 bases, with 11 bases between. Germline CDR1 and CDR2: MDHEN and SYDVKM. The CDR3 loop reads CASGFHHSNQPQHF. CDR3 nucleotides: TGTGCCAGCGGATTCCACCATAGCAATCAGCCCCAGCATTTT.

There are many counts of this clonotype. The chain employs TRBV28 and TRBJ2-7; possibly TRBD1 for D (7 bases). Germline V gene data show CDR1 as MDHEN and CDR2 as SYDVKM. The CDR3 has 14 residues. V lost 6 bases and J 6 bases, leaving 18 bases between the germline ends. CDR3 bases: TGTGCCAGCAGCTTAACAGGGGAGGCTCGCGAGCAGTACTTC. It translates to CASSLTGEAREQYF.

V and J are TRBV9 and TRBJ1-2; D not resolved. Trimming removed 4 bases at V and 0 bases at J, with 13 bases between. This CDR3 is 15 amino acids long. Germline V lookup: CDR1 SGDLS, CDR2 YYNGEE. CDR3 DNA sequence: TGTGCCAGCAGCCTCGGACTTGTAACTAACTATGGCTACACCTTC. It is translated as CASSLGLVTNYGYTF. The full variable domain, rest sourced from reference TRBV9 and TRBJ1-2, is DSGVTQTPKHLITATGQRVTLRCSPRSGDLSVYWYQQSLDQGLQFLIQYYNGEERAKGNILERFSAQQFPDLHSELNLSSLELGDSALYFCASSLGLVTNYGYTFGSGTRLTVV.

This clonotype was counted ten times or more. The CDR3 here is CASSLGPGQGSNEQFF. CDR3 DNA: TGTGCCAGCAGTTTAGGCCCGGGACAGGGTAGCAATGAGCAGTTCTTC. The chain couples TRBV12-3 or TRBV12-4 to TRBJ2-1; TRBD1 aligns across 9 bases. The CDR3 spans 16 residues. V shed 1 base, J shed 6 bases, and the junction held 7 bases outside the gene matches.

V usage is TRBV6-5 and J usage is TRBJ2-7; D not resolved. This CDR3 is 14 amino acids long. Germline CDR1 and CDR2: MNHEY and SVGAGI. V lost 0 bases and J lost 5, with 11 bases in between. The CDR3 is CASSYSRQAHEQYF. CDR3 nucleotides: TGTGCCAGCAGTTACTCGAGGCAGGCCCACGAGCAGTACTTC.